These T cell receptor beta chains were read from a single sample in a study of OX40 agonist ivuxolimab in advanced cancers. TCRdb's table, derived via immunoSEQ multiplex PCR, lists solely in-frame clones and lacks some. The top ten clones hold roughly a third of a sample with 25,000 to 40,000 clones, 80% to 90% of them seen once. The source material was CD4+ or CD8+ T cells sorted from blood, sampled in a trial of the OX40 agonist ivuxolimab. The receptors were gathered from an adult with an advanced solid tumor such as melanoma, head and neck, liver or kidney cancer. CDR3s include the opening cysteine and the closing phenylalanine or tryptophan. A D gene is named only where the DNA matches it firmly. Some rows have no size entry. The others give once, few or many, or a class for an expanded clone.

- TRBJ1-6 TRBD1 TRBV5-6 CASSPTGFAYNSPLHF TGTGCCAGCAGCCCGACAGGGTTCGCCTATAATTCACCCCTCCACTTT
- TRBJ2-2 - TRBV9 CASSDWGRGPGELFF TGTGCCAGCAGCGACTGGGGCAGGGGACCCGGGGAGCTGTTTTTT
- TRBJ2-7 - TRBV28 CASSYPPFGPHEQYF TGTGCCAGCAGTTACCCCCCATTCGGGCCCCACGAGCAGTACTTC
once TRBJ2-3 - TRBV6-1 CASSQTVSSTDTQYF TGTGCCAGCAGTCAGACAGTCTCTAGCACAGATACGCAGTATTTT
- TRBJ2-1 - TRBV28 CASSSAGRRNNEQFF TGTGCCAGCAGTTCAGCCGGGAGAAGAAACAATGAGCAGTTCTTC
- TRBJ2-3 TRBD1 TRBV2 CASSESPGQGFTDTQYF TGTGCCAGCAGTGAAAGTCCGGGACAGGGGTTCACAGATACGCAGTATTTT
- TRBJ2-7 - TRBV9 CASSGDSYEQYF TGTGCCAGCAGCGGAGACTCCTACGAGCAGTACTTC
- TRBJ1-5 TRBD1 TRBV10-3 CAISELGQGGNQPQHF TGTGCCATCAGTGAACTGGGACAGGGAGGAAATCAGCCCCAGCATTTT
- TRBJ2-3 TRBD1 TRBV28 CASSFPQGIDTQYF TGTGCCAGCAGTTTTCCACAGGGGATCGATACGCAGTATTTT
- TRBJ1-1 - TRBV28 CASSFSRPGFVRWNTEAFF TGTGCCAGCAGCTTCTCACGACCGGGATTTGTCCGCTGGAACACTGAAGCTTTCTTT
- TRBJ1-4 TRBD1 TRBV9 CASSSGTDEKLFF TGTGCCAGCAGCTCCGGGACAGATGAAAAACTGTTTTTT
- TRBJ2-7 TRBD1 TRBV6-5 CASIGDSAYEQYF TGTGCCAGCATAGGGGACAGCGCCTACGAGCAGTACTTC
once TRBJ1-6 - TRBV11-2 CASGGVLSSYNSPLHF TGTGCCAGCGGTGGGGTTCTGAGCTCCTATAATTCACCCCTCCACTTT
- TRBJ1-6 - TRBV9 CASSVESGGSSPLHF TGTGCCAGCAGCGTAGAGTCCGGGGGTAGTTCACCCCTCCACTTT
- TRBJ2-7 - TRBV13 CASSPRGSYEQYF TGTGCCAGCAGCCCCCGCGGCTCCTACGAGCAGTACTTC
- TRBJ2-7 TRBD2 TRBV18 CASSPPVLAGSYEQYF TGTGCCAGCTCACCACCAGTACTAGCGGGCTCCTACGAGCAGTACTTC
- TRBJ1-3 - TRBV29-1 CSVVYEGSGNTIYF TGCAGCGTTGTGTATGAAGGCTCTGGAAACACCATATATTTT
medium-sized TRBJ2-2 - TRBV25-1 CASSESTEGQDTGELFF TGTGCCAGCAGTGAATCAACAGAGGGGCAGGACACCGGGGAGCTGTTTTTT
- TRBJ2-2 - TRBV27 CASTNTGELFF TGTGCCAGCACGAACACCGGGGAGCTGTTTTTT
- TRBJ1-1 TRBD1 TRBV7-8 CASRDPDREGEAFF TGTGCCAGCAGAGACCCGGACAGGGAAGGTGAAGCTTTCTTT
- TRBJ2-2 - TRBV9 CASSVFPGELFF TGTGCCAGCAGCGTATTTCCCGGGGAGCTGTTTTTT
- TRBJ1-1 TRBD1 TRBV14 CASSQAGGWDTEAFF TGTGCCAGCAGCCAAGCAGGGGGCTGGGACACTGAAGCTTTCTTT
- TRBJ1-4 - TRBV7-9 CASSSWGYGGEGEKLFF TGTGCCAGCAGCTCGTGGGGGTATGGCGGGGAGGGTGAAAAACTGTTTTTT
- TRBJ2-7 - TRBV5-1 CASSPPLGREQYF TGCGCCAGCAGCCCACCTTTGGGGAGGGAGCAGTACTTC
- TRBJ2-7 - TRBV27 CASSSPPTGTPYGGQYF TGTGCCAGCAGTTCGCCACCGACCGGGACTCCCTACGGGGGGCAGTACTTC
- TRBJ2-1 - TRBV6-1 CASNNEQFF TGTGCCAGTAACAATGAGCAGTTCTTC
- TRBJ2-5 - TRBV15 CATSGLQGRETQYF TGTGCCACCAGCGGATTACAGGGACGAGAGACCCAGTACTTC
- TRBJ2-5 - TRBV7-2 CASSLNNQETQYF TGTGCCAGCAGCTTAAACAACCAAGAGACCCAGTACTTC
- TRBJ1-5 - TRBV19 CASSPRGAYQPQHF TGTGCCAGTAGTCCCCGGGGGGCCTATCAGCCCCAGCATTTT
- TRBJ2-7 TRBD1 TRBV30 CAWGNRGFDEQYF TGTGCCTGGGGGAACAGGGGTTTCGACGAGCAGTACTTC
few TRBJ2-7 - TRBV19 CASSLNPGTYEQYF TGTGCCAGTAGTCTCAATCCAGGGACCTACGAGCAGTACTTC
- TRBJ2-5 - TRBV6-5 CASSYSSQETQYF TGTGCCAGCAGTTACTCCTCGCAAGAGACCCAGTACTTC
- TRBJ2-3 - TRBV6-1 CATQIGQPLTDTQYF TGTGCCACTCAAATCGGACAGCCGCTCACAGATACGCAGTATTTT
- TRBJ2-3 - TRBV7-9 CASSLGPDTQYF TGTGCCAGCAGCTTAGGGCCAGATACGCAGTATTTT
- TRBJ1-1 - TRBV20-1 CSARHRNEAFF TGCAGTGCTAGACACAGGAACGAAGCTTTCTTT